Listed here are 26 T cell receptor beta chains from one sample, sequenced in a study of cytomegalovirus exposure and HLA in healthy donors. TCRdb keeps only in-frame clones here, not all; method: immunoSEQ multiplex PCR. Of 100,000 to 150,000 clones listed, roughly 89% are singletons. The specimen sequenced was PBMCs. All receptors derive from a man aged 30-40 years in good health and CMV-seronegative.

The chain uses TRBV6-5 and TRBJ1-1; 8 bases agree with TRBD1. CDR1 and CDR2 (germline): MNHEY, SVGAGI. The CDR3 runs to 13 residues. The junction had 10 bases not matched to a gene; V was cut back by 6 bases and J by 10 bases. The CDR3 nucleotides are TGTGCCAGCAGCCCGGACAGGGAACGGCTAGCTTTCTTT. It translates to CASSPDRERLAFF.

V gene TRBV7-6 combines with J gene TRBJ2-5, with a weak D call TRBD1 (6 bases). This CDR3 region has 16 residues. Germline lookup yields CDR1 SGHVS and CDR2 FNYEAQ. The V and J ends lost 2 bases and 2 bases respectively, with 15 bases between them. The CDR3 DNA sequence: TGTGCCAGCAGCTTACCCTTTACAGGGAAACAAGAGACCCAGTACTTC. It specifies CASSLPFTGKQETQYF.

This clone occurred a few times. The chain links TRBV6-1 to TRBJ2-1; TRBD2 aligns across 12 bases. Per the germline V gene, CDR1 is MNHNS and CDR2 is SASEGT. The CDR3 sequence is 15 residues long. Trimming cost V 3 bases and J 7 bases; bases outside gene matches: 4. CDR3 nucleotide sequence: TGTGCCAGCAGTGAGCGGACTAGCGGGATTAATGAGCAGTTCTTC. This sequence encodes CASSERTSGINEQFF.

The chain is built from TRBV5-6 and TRBJ2-7; maybe TRBD1 (6 bases). The CDR3 is 14 amino acids. Per the germline V gene, CDR1 is SGHDT and CDR2 is YYEEEE. Deletions cut 2 bases from V and 2 bases from J, with 11 bases between. CDR3 nucleotides: TGTGCCAGCAGCTTCCAGGACAGAGCCTACGAGCAGTACTTC. Its protein product is CASSFQDRAYEQYF.

The CDR3, as DNA: TGTGCCAGCTCACCACAAGGAGGGTTCGGCAATGAGCAGTTCTTC. It is translated as CASSPQGGFGNEQFF. The chain links TRBV18 to TRBJ2-1; the D gene is possibly TRBD2 (6 bases). Germline lookup yields CDR1 KGHSH and CDR2 LQKENI. The CDR3 is made up of 15 amino acids. V lost 1 base to trimming and J lost 6 bases, with 13 bases between them.

This sequence joins TRBV25-1 and TRBJ1-4, with D possibly matching TRBD1 (5 bases). V was shortened by 3 bases and J by 0 bases, with 11 bases between the two germline ends. This CDR3 comprises 16 residues. Germline V CDR1 and CDR2: MGHDK, SYGVNS. The CDR3 DNA reads TGTGCCAGCAGTGACTACAGGTTAACAACTAATGAAAAACTGTTTTTT. This codes for CASSDYRLTTNEKLFF.

The chain couples TRBV2 to TRBJ2-7; weak D call: TRBD2 (6 bases). Deletions cut 3 bases from V and 3 bases from J, with 12 bases between. The CDR3 spans 14 residues. The germline CDR1 and CDR2 sequences are SNHLY and FYNNEI. As DNA, the CDR3 is TGTGCCAGCAGTGAGCGGGGAGTTGACTACGAGCAGTACTTC. This gives the protein CASSERGVDYEQYF.

The J gene is TRBJ1-1, the V gene TRBV7-9; a possible D gene is TRBD1 (6 bases). The ends were cut back, 7 bases at V and 1 base at J, with 10 bases in the middle. The CDR3 is made up of 13 amino acids. Germline CDR1 and CDR2: SEHNR and FQNEAQ (reference sequence). CDR3 sequence reads: CASNLQGNTEAFF. In DNA form, the CDR3 reads TGTGCCAGCAACCTACAGGGGAACACTGAAGCTTTCTTT.

This clone was observed a single time. The chain is built from TRBV28 and TRBJ1-2; 7 bases fit TRBD1. The CDR3 is 16 residues long. Germline V gene lookup returns CDR1 MDHEN and CDR2 SYDVKM. V trimming: 3 bases; J trimming: 8 bases; junction bases outside the gene matches: 15. This CDR3 is CASSLVGTADWGGYTF. The CDR3 bases are TGTGCCAGCAGTTTGGTTGGGACAGCCGACTGGGGGGGCTACACCTTC.

The J gene is TRBJ2-3, the V gene TRBV4-2; TRBD2 matches 9 bases. J lost 0 bases, V lost 0 bases, and 7 bases had no gene match. Looked up from germline, CDR1 is LGHNA and CDR2 is YNFKEQ. The CDR3 spans 18 residues. The CDR3 spells CASSQEGAGGLSTDTQYF. CDR3 sequence (DNA): TGTGCCAGCAGCCAAGAGGGGGCGGGGGGGCTTAGCACAGATACGCAGTATTTT.

The chain is built from TRBV9 and TRBJ2-1; TRBD1 agrees at 7 bases. The germline V gene encodes CDR1 SGDLS and CDR2 YYNGEE. V shed 1 base and J 4 bases; nucleotides not matched to a gene: 5. The CDR3 contains 15 residues. The DNA for the CDR3 is TGTGCCAGCAGCGTAACATCGACAGGGTACAATGAGCAGTTCTTC. Its protein is CASSVTSTGYNEQFF.

The CDR3 nucleotides are TGTGCCAGCAGCTTAGGAGGGACAGGGGGCAATGAGCAGTTCTTC. This gives the protein CASSLGGTGGNEQFF. The J gene is TRBJ2-1, the V gene TRBV11-2, with 11 bases that match TRBD1. With 1 base clipped from V and 6 bases from J, the junction kept 2 bases outside the gene matches. CDR3 length equals 15 residues. Germline-derived CDR1 and CDR2 are SGHAT and FQNNGV.

CDR3 bases: TGTGCCAGCGGGGGGGAAGGCAGGGGCTACGAGCAGTACTTC. Translation: CASGGEGRGYEQYF. The J gene is TRBJ2-7, the V gene TRBV27, with D perhaps TRBD2 (7 bases). Germline lookup yields CDR1 MNHEY and CDR2 SMNVEV (reference sequence). The V end was cut by 8 bases, the J end by 3 bases, with 17 bases between. The CDR3 runs 14 residues.

The chain combines TRBV7-8 with TRBJ1-1; no firm D call. CDR3 length: 15 residues. From germline, CDR1 is SGHVS and CDR2 FQNEAQ. V dropped 3 bases and J dropped 5 bases, with 16 bases sitting between them. In DNA, the CDR3 is TGTGCCAGCAGCTTCCTGGACGGGGTGGGGACTGAAGCTTTCTTT. Protein product: CASSFLDGVGTEAFF.

This chain connects TRBV6-6 to TRBJ2-2; 9 bases fit TRBD2. The CDR3 spans 15 residues. V shed 2 bases, J shed 6 bases, and the junction held 4 bases outside the gene matches. CDR1 and CDR2 (germline): MNHNY, SVGAGI (reference sequence). CDR3 in amino acids: CASSYTRTSAGELFF. The CDR3, as DNA: TGTGCCAGCAGTTACACCCGGACTAGCGCCGGGGAGCTGTTTTTT.

V is TRBV5-1 and J is TRBJ1-5; D gene ambiguous. CDR3 size: 14 residues. Germline-derived CDR1 and CDR2 are SGHRS and YFSETQ. V was trimmed by 1 base and J by 4 bases, leaving 9 bases between them. CDR3 DNA sequence: TGCGCCAGCAGCTTGAACAGCAGGAATCAGCCCCAGCATTTT. Residues: CASSLNSRNQPQHF.

The J gene is TRBJ1-1, the V gene TRBV7-6, with TRBD1 matching 7 bases. Trimming took 5 bases from V and 1 from J; bases not matched to a gene: 1. The CDR3 spans 13 residues. Germline V gene lookup returns CDR1 SGHVS and CDR2 FNYEAQ. The CDR3 bases are TGTGCCAGCAGCAGGGACAGGAACACTGAAGCTTTCTTT. Translated, it gives CASSRDRNTEAFF.

This clone was observed a few times. V is TRBV7-2 and J is TRBJ2-7; 13 nucleotides agree with TRBD2. CDR1 SGHTA and CDR2 FQGNSA come from the germline V gene. The CDR3 sequence is 17 residues long. V trimming: 5 bases; J trimming: 7 bases; junction bases outside the gene matches: 14. The CDR3 DNA reads TGTGCCAGCAGCATCCCACTCGAACTAGCGGGGGGGCTGGAGCAGTACTTC. It encodes CASSIPLELAGGLEQYF.

This chain uses TRBV25-1 with TRBJ2-3; TRBD1 aligns across 8 bases. The CDR3 consists of 14 residues. The V and J ends lost 6 bases and 2 bases, in that order; junction bases with no gene match: 4. CDR1 is MGHDK and CDR2 is SYGVNS in the germline V gene. CDR3 sequence: CASSRDRHTDTQYF. CDR3 bases: TGTGCCAGCAGCCGGGACAGGCACACAGATACGCAGTATTTT.

The J gene is TRBJ2-7, the V gene TRBV7-6; D unresolved. There are 14 residues in the CDR3. Germline V CDR1 and CDR2: SGHVS, FNYEAQ. The V and J ends lost 1 base and 2 bases respectively, with 9 bases between them. The CDR3 nucleotides read TGTGCCAGCAGCTTAGGGGCTTGGGCCTACGAGCAGTACTTC. Residues: CASSLGAWAYEQYF.

V gene TRBV7-9 combines with J gene TRBJ1-1, with D maybe TRBD1 (5 bases). With 1 base removed from V and 5 bases from J, the gap between germline ends came to 11 bases. The CDR3 length is 14 residues. CDR1 is SEHNR, CDR2 FQNEAQ, per germline (reference sequence). In DNA form, the CDR3 reads TGTGCCAGCAGCTTAGTAGGTGGGGGGACTGAAGCTTTCTTT. Residues: CASSLVGGGTEAFF.

This clone has only one observation. The J gene is TRBJ2-3, the V gene TRBV6-5, with TRBD2 as a possible D gene (6 bases). The V end was cut by 6 bases, the J end by 10 bases, with 14 bases between. CDR1 and CDR2 (germline): MNHEY, SVGAGI. CDR3 size: 12 residues. The CDR3 coding sequence is TGTGCCAGCAGGACCGGGACTCAGGCGCAGTATTTT. It is translated as CASRTGTQAQYF.

V usage is TRBV5-4 and J usage is TRBJ1-6, with TRBD1 matching 7 bases. V lost 4 bases to trimming and J lost 10 bases; unmatched junction nucleotides: 8. The V gene's germline CDR1 is SGHNT and CDR2 YYREEE (reference sequence). The CDR3 spans 14 residues. DNA of the CDR3: TGTGCCAGCAGCGCTCGACAGGGAGGCTCACCCCTCCACTTT. The encoded protein is CASSARQGGSPLHF.

The chain employs TRBV9 and TRBJ2-3; no clear D. The CDR3 has 13 residues. Trimming cost V 4 bases and J 1 base, with 7 bases left between them. Germline V lookup: CDR1 SGDLS, CDR2 YYNGEE. The CDR3 here is CASSLYGTDTQYF. The CDR3 nucleotides are TGTGCCAGCAGCCTCTACGGCACAGATACGCAGTATTTT.

The chain couples TRBV20-1 to TRBJ2-1; D gene uncertain. V was pared by 6 bases and J by 14 bases, with 14 bases between. Germline CDR1 DFQATT, CDR2 SNEGSKA (reference sequence). This CDR3 contains 10 residues. This chain's CDR3 is CSATLSTEFF. CDR3 nucleotides: TGCAGTGCCACCCTCTCTACGGAGTTCTTC.

The chain has TRBV5-6 and TRBJ2-7; a possible D gene is TRBD2 (7 bases). The CDR3 is made up of 14 amino acids. The V end was cut by 3 bases, the J end by 2 bases, with 12 bases between. CDR1 is SGHDT and CDR2 is YYEEEE in the germline V gene. The CDR3 region is CASSYRGGTYEQYF. The DNA of the CDR3 is TGTGCCAGCAGCTATAGGGGGGGAACCTACGAGCAGTACTTC.